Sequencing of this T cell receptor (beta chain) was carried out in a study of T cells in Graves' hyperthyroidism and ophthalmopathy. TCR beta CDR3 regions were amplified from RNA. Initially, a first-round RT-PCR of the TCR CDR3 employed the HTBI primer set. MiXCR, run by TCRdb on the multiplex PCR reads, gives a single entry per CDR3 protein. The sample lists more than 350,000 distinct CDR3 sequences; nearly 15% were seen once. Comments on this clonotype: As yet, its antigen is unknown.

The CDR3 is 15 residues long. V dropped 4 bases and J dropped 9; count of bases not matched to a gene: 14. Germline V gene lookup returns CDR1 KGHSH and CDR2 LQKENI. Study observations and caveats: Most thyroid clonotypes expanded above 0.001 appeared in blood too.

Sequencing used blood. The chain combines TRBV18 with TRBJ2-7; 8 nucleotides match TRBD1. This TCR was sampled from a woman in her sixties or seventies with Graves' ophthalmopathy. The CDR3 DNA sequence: TGTGCCAGCTCACTGAGGACAGGGCCAGCCTTTGGGCAGTACTTC. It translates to CASSLRTGPAFGQYF.